These T cell receptor beta chains were read from a single sample in a study of blood T cell repertoires in COVID-19. Produced via immunoSEQ multiplex PCR; TCRdb's table is partial and in-frame only. The data contain 150,000 to 200,000 clones, roughly 84% of them seen just once; the ten biggest clones take up more than 4.5%. Sequencing was performed on PBMCs or T cells enriched from blood (not recorded which). The receptors derive from a man aged 65 to 79 who had been exposed to COVID-19. CDR3s include the opening cysteine and the closing phenylalanine or tryptophan. Fields, in order: J gene, V gene, D gene, clone size, CDR3 DNA, CDR3 protein. D genes are given only for firm matches. Rows give clone size only sometimes, using once, few, many, or a class for an expanded clone.

j_gene: TRBJ1-2
v_gene: TRBV15
d_gene: .
abundance: .
CDR3nt: TGTGCCACCAGCAGAGACCCGCGCTATGGCTACACCTTC
CDR3aa: CATSRDPRYGYTF

j_gene: TRBJ1-5
v_gene: TRBV20-1
d_gene: TRBD1
abundance: .
CDR3nt: TGCAGTGCTAGTCGACAGGGGAGCAATCAGCCCCAGCATTTT
CDR3aa: CSASRQGSNQPQHF

j_gene: TRBJ2-4
v_gene: TRBV15
d_gene: TRBD1
abundance: .
CDR3nt: TGTGCCACCAGCAGAGGAGGGACAGAAAAAAACATTCAGTACTTC
CDR3aa: CATSRGGTEKNIQYF

j_gene: TRBJ1-6
v_gene: TRBV7-8
d_gene: TRBD1
abundance: .
CDR3nt: TGTGCCAGCAGCTTCGACAGGGCTAGTTCACCCCTCCACTTT
CDR3aa: CASSFDRASSPLHF

j_gene: TRBJ2-2
v_gene: TRBV30
d_gene: TRBD1
abundance: .
CDR3nt: TGTGCCTGGAGTGTACTCAGGGGGCTTACCGGGGAGCTGTTTTTT
CDR3aa: CAWSVLRGLTGELFF

j_gene: TRBJ1-2
v_gene: TRBV3-1/TRBV3-2
d_gene: TRBD1
abundance: .
CDR3nt: TGTGCCAGCAGCCAAGATGGACAGGGGGCAAATGGCTACACCTTC
CDR3aa: CASSQDGQGANGYTF

j_gene: TRBJ2-1
v_gene: TRBV6-5
d_gene: TRBD2
abundance: .
CDR3nt: TGTGCCATCAGCAGCGGGGGCTCCTACAATGAGCAGTTCTTC
CDR3aa: CAISSGGSYNEQFF

j_gene: TRBJ2-5
v_gene: TRBV5-1
d_gene: .
abundance: .
CDR3nt: TGCGCCAGCAGCTCGGGACAACACCAAGAGACCCAGTACTTC
CDR3aa: CASSSGQHQETQYF

j_gene: TRBJ1-2
v_gene: TRBV6-5
d_gene: .
abundance: .
CDR3nt: TGTGCCAGCAGTTGGGGAGTCGGGTATGGCTACACCTTC
CDR3aa: CASSWGVGYGYTF

j_gene: TRBJ1-6
v_gene: TRBV7-9
d_gene: TRBD1
abundance: .
CDR3nt: TGTGCCAGCAGCCCGTTAGGACAGGGGAATAATTCACCCCTCCACTTT
CDR3aa: CASSPLGQGNNSPLHF

j_gene: TRBJ1-2
v_gene: TRBV28
d_gene: .
abundance: .
CDR3nt: TGTGCCAGCAGCTATTCCGGGGGGCTAAGGGGTGGCTACACCTTC
CDR3aa: CASSYSGGLRGGYTF

j_gene: TRBJ1-5
v_gene: TRBV19
d_gene: .
abundance: .
CDR3nt: TGTGCCAGTAGTATAGCACAGGTAGAGAATCAGCCCCAGCATTTT
CDR3aa: CASSIAQVENQPQHF

j_gene: TRBJ1-6
v_gene: TRBV15
d_gene: TRBD1
abundance: .
CDR3nt: TGTGCCACCAGCAGGCCGGGACAGGGATATTCACCCCTCCACTTT
CDR3aa: CATSRPGQGYSPLHF

j_gene: TRBJ1-6
v_gene: TRBV30
d_gene: .
abundance: .
CDR3nt: TGTGCCTGGAGGACAGGCTCACCCCTCCACTTT
CDR3aa: CAWRTGSPLHF

j_gene: TRBJ1-1
v_gene: TRBV2
d_gene: .
abundance: .
CDR3nt: TGTGCCAGCAGTGAAGTGAGGAGGCCTGAAGCTTTCTTT
CDR3aa: CASSEVRRPEAFF

j_gene: TRBJ2-7
v_gene: TRBV4-1
d_gene: .
abundance: .
CDR3nt: TGCGCCAGCAGCCAAGTGGCAGGGTTGATGACCGAGCAGTACTTC
CDR3aa: CASSQVAGLMTEQYF

j_gene: TRBJ2-5
v_gene: TRBV5-1
d_gene: TRBD2
abundance: .
CDR3nt: TGCGCCAGCAGCTTGTCCACTAGCGGGGACCAAGAGACCCAGTACTTC
CDR3aa: CASSLSTSGDQETQYF

j_gene: TRBJ1-4
v_gene: TRBV28
d_gene: .
abundance: .
CDR3nt: TGTGCCAGCAGTTCCGCAGGGGCCGCCGGTGAAAAACTGTTTTTT
CDR3aa: CASSSAGAAGEKLFF

j_gene: TRBJ1-1
v_gene: TRBV18
d_gene: .
abundance: once
CDR3nt: TGTGCCAGCTCATTGTCACAGTCCTACACTGAAGCTTTCTTT
CDR3aa: CASSLSQSYTEAFF

j_gene: TRBJ2-7
v_gene: TRBV7-8
d_gene: .
abundance: .
CDR3nt: TGTGCCAGCAGCCCGGGGAACCCCTACGAGCAGTACTTC
CDR3aa: CASSPGNPYEQYF

j_gene: TRBJ2-5
v_gene: TRBV6-5
d_gene: TRBD1
abundance: .
CDR3nt: TGTGCCAGTGCCAGGACAGGGGAAGAGACCCAGTACTTC
CDR3aa: CASARTGEETQYF

j_gene: TRBJ2-7
v_gene: TRBV2
d_gene: TRBD1
abundance: .
CDR3nt: TGTGCCAGCAGGCCCGGGACAGGGGGCTGGGTGATGCAGTACTTC
CDR3aa: CASRPGTGGWVMQYF

j_gene: TRBJ2-3
v_gene: TRBV2
d_gene: .
abundance: .
CDR3nt: TGTGCCAGCAAAAGCTCTCTGCCAGATACGCAGTATTTT
CDR3aa: CASKSSLPDTQYF

j_gene: TRBJ1-1
v_gene: TRBV28
d_gene: .
abundance: once
CDR3nt: TGTGCCAGCAGTTTACCCAGTTTCACTGAAGCTTTCTTT
CDR3aa: CASSLPSFTEAFF

j_gene: TRBJ1-1
v_gene: TRBV29-1
d_gene: .
abundance: once
CDR3nt: TGCAGCGTTAGGGGCCGAGGCGACACTGAAGCTTTCTTT
CDR3aa: CSVRGRGDTEAFF

j_gene: TRBJ2-7
v_gene: TRBV15
d_gene: TRBD2
abundance: few
CDR3nt: TGTGCCACCAGCACAGAAGCGGGGGGTAGCTACGAGCAGTACTTC
CDR3aa: CATSTEAGGSYEQYF

j_gene: TRBJ1-1
v_gene: TRBV5-4
d_gene: .
abundance: .
CDR3nt: TGTGCCAGCAGCCGACGAGAGGTTATGAACACTGAAGCTTTCTTT
CDR3aa: CASSRREVMNTEAFF

j_gene: TRBJ1-2
v_gene: TRBV7-9
d_gene: .
abundance: once
CDR3nt: TGTGCCAGCAGCTGGGAGGAAGACTATGGCTACACCTTC
CDR3aa: CASSWEEDYGYTF

j_gene: TRBJ2-5
v_gene: TRBV12-3/TRBV12-4
d_gene: TRBD1
abundance: .
CDR3nt: TGTGCCAGCAGTTGGACAGGGCGAGAGACCCAGTACTTC
CDR3aa: CASSWTGRETQYF

j_gene: TRBJ2-3
v_gene: TRBV5-1
d_gene: .
abundance: .
CDR3nt: TGCGCCAGCAGCTTAACGGGGGAGAATACGCAGTATTTT
CDR3aa: CASSLTGENTQYF

j_gene: TRBJ2-2
v_gene: TRBV11-3
d_gene: .
abundance: .
CDR3nt: TGTGCCAGCAGCTTGACCGGGACATCGAACACCGGGGAGCTGTTTTTT
CDR3aa: CASSLTGTSNTGELFF

j_gene: TRBJ2-2
v_gene: TRBV27
d_gene: TRBD1
abundance: .
CDR3nt: TGTGCCAGCAGATTACAGGGGGCCGGGGAGCTGTTTTTT
CDR3aa: CASRLQGAGELFF